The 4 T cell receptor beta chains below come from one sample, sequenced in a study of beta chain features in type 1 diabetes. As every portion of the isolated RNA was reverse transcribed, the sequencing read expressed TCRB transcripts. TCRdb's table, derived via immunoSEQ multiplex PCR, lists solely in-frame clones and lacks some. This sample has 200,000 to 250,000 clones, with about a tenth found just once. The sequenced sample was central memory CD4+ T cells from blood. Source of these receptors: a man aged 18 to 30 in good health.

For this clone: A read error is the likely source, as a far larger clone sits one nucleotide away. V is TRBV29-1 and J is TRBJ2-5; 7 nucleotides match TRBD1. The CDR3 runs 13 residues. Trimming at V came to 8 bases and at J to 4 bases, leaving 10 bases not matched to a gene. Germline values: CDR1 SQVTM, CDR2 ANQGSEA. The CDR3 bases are TGCAGCTTTGTTACGTCAGGGGGAGAGACCCAGTACTTC. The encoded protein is CSFVTSGGETQYF.

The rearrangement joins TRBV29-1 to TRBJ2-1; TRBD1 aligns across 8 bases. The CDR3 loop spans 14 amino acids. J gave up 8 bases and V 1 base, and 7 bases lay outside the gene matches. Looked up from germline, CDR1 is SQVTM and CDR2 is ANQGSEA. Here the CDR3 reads CSVEGRGRIYEQFF. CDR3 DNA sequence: TGCAGCGTTGAAGGCAGGGGGCGTATCTATGAGCAGTTCTTC.

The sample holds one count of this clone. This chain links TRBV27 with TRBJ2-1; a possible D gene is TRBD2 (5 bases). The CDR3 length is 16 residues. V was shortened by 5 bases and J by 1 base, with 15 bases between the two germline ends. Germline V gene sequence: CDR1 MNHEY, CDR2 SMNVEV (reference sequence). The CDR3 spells CASSLSPAASYNEQFF. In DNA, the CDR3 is TGTGCCAGCAGTCTCAGTCCAGCGGCGTCCTACAATGAGCAGTTCTTC.

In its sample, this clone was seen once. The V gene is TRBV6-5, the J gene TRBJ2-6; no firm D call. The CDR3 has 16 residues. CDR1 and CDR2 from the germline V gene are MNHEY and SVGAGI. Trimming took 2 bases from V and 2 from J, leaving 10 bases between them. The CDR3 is CASSYISSPGANVLTF. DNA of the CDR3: TGTGCCAGCAGTTACATTTCGAGCCCTGGGGCCAACGTCCTGACTTTC.